A single sample gave rise to the 9 T cell receptor beta chains below, sequenced in a study of regulatory T cells in long-lasting Graves disease (dated by TCRdb to the early 2020s). Interpreted using the paper, the time point label stands for: newly diagnosed GD, antithyroid drugs for less than 3 months. RNA was extracted from PBMCs in TRIzol for both TCR sequencing and RNA sequencing. Libraries were constructed by multiplex PCR. The reads were generated on an Illumina HiSeq 4000. CDR3 regions were amplified by Arm-PCR with iRepertoire HTBI primers to construct TCR beta libraries. Using fastp trimming at Q25 and MiXCR clonotype assembly, TCRdb reanalyzed the public sequencing data and kept in-frame beta chains. Each record represents a unique CDR3 protein, reported with the most common genes and DNA among its rows. For this sample the table gives around 360,000 distinct CDR3 sequences, of which roughly 15% were detected only once. The ten largest clones capture 20% of the sample.

These same data were also listed under a study on T cells in Graves' hyperthyroidism and ophthalmopathy.

The sample in question was peripheral blood mononuclear cells (PBMCs), obtained at new diagnosis, from a patient treated with antithyroid drugs. Receptors were obtained from a woman between 18 and 29 years old with Graves disease. Donor details come from another sample of the same person, matched by shared clones.

The table lists this clonotype with many counts. The chain recombines TRBV6-2 or TRBV6-3 with TRBJ2-2; D is possibly TRBD2 (6 bases). Trimming took 0 bases from V and 4 from J, leaving 9 bases between them. Germline V gene data show CDR1 as MNHEY and CDR2 as SVGEGT. The CDR3 consists of 15 residues. The CDR3 DNA sequence: TGTGCCAGCAGTTACTCCGGGGGAGGCACCGGGGAGCTGTTTTTT. Translation: CASSYSGGGTGELFF.

This clonotype was found many times. V usage is TRBV20-1 and J usage is TRBJ1-1; D is unresolved. In germline, CDR1 is DFQATT, CDR2 SNEGSKA (reference sequence). V shed 2 bases and J shed 4 bases, with 8 bases lying between them. The CDR3 spans 12 residues. CDR3 DNA sequence: TGCAGTGCTAGACACGGATCCACTGAAGCTTTCTTT. It yields the protein CSARHGSTEAFF.

The chain employs TRBV6-1 and TRBJ1-5; no firm D call. CDR3 length equals 16 residues. Trimming removed 6 bases from V and 0 bases from J, with 15 bases in between. CDR1 MNHNS and CDR2 SASEGT come from the germline V gene. The CDR3 nucleotides read TGTGCCAGCAGCCCGCTCCTTCATAATAGCAATCAGCCCCAGCATTTT. This encodes CASSPLLHNSNQPQHF.

The chain joins TRBV29-1 to TRBJ2-4; 8 nucleotides align to TRBD1. Germline assignment: CDR1 SQVTM and CDR2 ANQGSEA. This CDR3 has 13 amino acids. Trimming cost V 6 bases and J 6 bases; bases outside gene matches: 7. The CDR3 sequence is CSVRTGSGNIQYF. Written as DNA, the CDR3 is TGCAGCGTCCGGACAGGGTCGGGAAACATTCAGTACTTC. Supplemented by reference TRBV29-1 and TRBJ2-4, the full variable domain reads SAVISQKPSRDICQRGTSLTIQCQVDSQVTMMFWYRQQPGQSLTLIATANQGSEATYESGFVIDKFPISRPNLTFSTLTVSNMSPEDSSIYLCSVRTGSGNIQYFGAGTRLSVL.

Notes on this clonotype: At one end, the junction sequence differs from germline, possibly due to a read error. V gene TRBV5-6 combines with J gene TRBJ2-1, with TRBD2 as a possible D gene (5 bases). The V gene's germline CDR1 is SGHDT and CDR2 YYEEEE. CDR3 length equals 13 residues. The CDR3 protein is CVSSFSAENEQFF. The CDR3 DNA is TGTGTCAGCAGCTTTTCAGCGGAGAATGAGCAGTTCTTC.

This clonotype has more than one count but fewer than ten. This chain links TRBV5-1 with TRBJ1-1; D possibly corresponds to TRBD1 (6 bases). V lost 5 bases to trimming and J lost 5 bases, with 16 bases between them. This CDR3 is built from 14 residues. Germline V lookup: CDR1 SGHRS, CDR2 YFSETQ. The CDR3, as DNA: TGCGCCAGCAGAACGACAGGCGAGGGTACTGAAGCTTTCTTT. Translating gives CASRTTGEGTEAFF.

This clonotype was found many times. The chain joins TRBV3-1 to TRBJ2-3; 11 bases match TRBD2. Looked up from germline, CDR1 is LGHDT and CDR2 is YNNKEL (reference sequence). This CDR3 has 18 amino acids. Unmatched junction bases numbered 15, after V lost 4 bases and J lost 6 bases. CDR3 sequence: CASSPGVAGGPRKDTQYF. In DNA form, the CDR3 reads TGTGCCAGCAGCCCCGGGGTAGCGGGGGGGCCCCGGAAGGATACGCAGTATTTT.

This rearrangement joins TRBV6-1 to TRBJ2-7; D not certain. V lost 2 bases to trimming and J lost 6 bases, with 8 bases between them. Germline V lookup: CDR1 MNHNS, CDR2 SASEGT. The CDR3 covers 12 residues. The CDR3 is CASSEKGGEQYF. For the CDR3, the DNA is TGTGCCAGCAGTGAAAAGGGTGGCGAGCAGTACTTC.

This clonotype was counted ten times or more. This sequence joins TRBV2 and TRBJ2-7, with 7 bases fitting TRBD1. This CDR3 is built from 12 residues. V was pared by 8 bases and J by 4 bases, with 5 bases of the junction left unmatched. From germline, CDR1 is SNHLY and CDR2 FYNNEI. For the CDR3, the DNA is TGTGCCAGCGGGGACAGTCGGTACGAGCAGTACTTC. Protein: CASGDSRYEQYF.